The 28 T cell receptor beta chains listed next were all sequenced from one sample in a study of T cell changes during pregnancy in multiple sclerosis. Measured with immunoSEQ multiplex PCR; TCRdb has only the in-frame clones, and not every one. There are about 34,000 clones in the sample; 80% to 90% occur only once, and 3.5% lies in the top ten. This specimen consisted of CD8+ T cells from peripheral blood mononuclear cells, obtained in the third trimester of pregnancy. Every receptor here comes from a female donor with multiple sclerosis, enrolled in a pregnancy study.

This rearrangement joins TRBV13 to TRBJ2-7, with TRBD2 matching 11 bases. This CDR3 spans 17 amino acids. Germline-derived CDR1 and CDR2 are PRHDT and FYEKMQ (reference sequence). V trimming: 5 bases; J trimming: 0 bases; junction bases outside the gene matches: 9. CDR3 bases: TGTGCCAGCAGCACCCGACTAGCGGGGACTTTCTCCTACGAGCAGTACTTC. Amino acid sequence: CASSTRLAGTFSYEQYF.

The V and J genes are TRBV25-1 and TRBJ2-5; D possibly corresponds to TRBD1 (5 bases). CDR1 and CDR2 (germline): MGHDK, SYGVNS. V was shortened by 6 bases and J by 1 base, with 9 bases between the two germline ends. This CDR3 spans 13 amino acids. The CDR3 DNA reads TGTGCCAGCAGCCTAGGGGCCCAAGAGACCCAGTACTTC. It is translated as CASSLGAQETQYF.

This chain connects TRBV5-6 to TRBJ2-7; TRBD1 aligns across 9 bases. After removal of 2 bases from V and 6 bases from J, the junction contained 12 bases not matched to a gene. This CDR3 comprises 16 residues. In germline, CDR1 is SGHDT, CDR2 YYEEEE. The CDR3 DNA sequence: TGTGCCAGCAGCTTCAGGGGGGGGACAGGGTTCCGCGAGCAGTACTTC. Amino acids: CASSFRGGTGFREQYF.

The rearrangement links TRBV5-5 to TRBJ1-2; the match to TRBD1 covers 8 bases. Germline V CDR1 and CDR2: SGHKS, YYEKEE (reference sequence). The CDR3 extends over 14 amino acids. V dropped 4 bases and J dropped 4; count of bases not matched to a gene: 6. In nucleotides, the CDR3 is TGTGCCAGCAGCGTGACAGGGGATAGCTATGGCTACACCTTC. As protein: CASSVTGDSYGYTF.

The CDR3 DNA reads as TGTGCCACCAGACCCGGGACAGTCTACGAGCAGTACTTC. Translation gives CATRPGTVYEQYF. The rearrangement links TRBV15 to TRBJ2-7; 7 nucleotides align to TRBD1. Germline V CDR1 and CDR2: LNHNV, YYDKDF (reference sequence). This CDR3 region has 13 residues. J lost 3 bases, V lost 6 bases, and 5 bases had no gene match. The full variable domain, its missing parts supplied by reference TRBV15 and TRBJ2-7, is DAMVIQNPRYQVTQFGKPVTLSCSQTLNHNVMYWYQQKSSQAPKLLFHYYDKDFNNEADTPDNFQSRRPNTSFCFLDIRSPGLGDTAMYLCATRPGTVYEQYFGPGTRLTVT.

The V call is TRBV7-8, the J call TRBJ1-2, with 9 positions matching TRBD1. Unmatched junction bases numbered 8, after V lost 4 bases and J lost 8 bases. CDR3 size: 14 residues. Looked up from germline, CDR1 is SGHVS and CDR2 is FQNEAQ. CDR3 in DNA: TGTGCCAGCAGCTCCCTCGGGACAGGGTCGGGCTACACCTTC. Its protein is CASSSLGTGSGYTF. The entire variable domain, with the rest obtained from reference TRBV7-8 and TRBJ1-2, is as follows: GAGVSQSPRYKVAKRGQDVALRCDPISGHVSLFWYQQALGQGPEFLTYFQNEAQLDKSGLPSDRFFAERPEGSVSTLKIQRTQQEDSAVYLCASSSLGTGSGYTFGSGTRLTVV.

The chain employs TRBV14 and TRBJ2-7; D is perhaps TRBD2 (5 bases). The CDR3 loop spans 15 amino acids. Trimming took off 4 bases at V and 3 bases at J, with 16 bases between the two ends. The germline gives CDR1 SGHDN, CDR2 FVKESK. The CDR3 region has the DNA TGTGCCAGCAGCCCTATTGGAGGAAAAATCTACGAGCAGTACTTC. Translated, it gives CASSPIGGKIYEQYF.

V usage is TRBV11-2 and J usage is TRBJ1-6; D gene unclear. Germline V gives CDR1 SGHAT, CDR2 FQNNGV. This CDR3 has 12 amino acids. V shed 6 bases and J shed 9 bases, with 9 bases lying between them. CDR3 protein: CASRGGGSPLHF. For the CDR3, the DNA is TGTGCCAGCAGAGGAGGTGGTTCACCCCTCCACTTT.

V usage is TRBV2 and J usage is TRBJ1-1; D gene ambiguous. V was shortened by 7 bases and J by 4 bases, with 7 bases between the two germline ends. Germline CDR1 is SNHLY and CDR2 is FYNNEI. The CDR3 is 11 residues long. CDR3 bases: TGTGCCAGCACTGTTCCCACTGAAGCTTTCTTT. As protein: CASTVPTEAFF.

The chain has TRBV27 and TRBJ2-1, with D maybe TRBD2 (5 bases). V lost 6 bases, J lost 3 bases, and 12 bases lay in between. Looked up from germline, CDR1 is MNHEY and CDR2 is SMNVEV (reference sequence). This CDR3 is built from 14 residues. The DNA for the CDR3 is TGTGCCAGCAGCCACGCAAGCGGCTACAATGAGCAGTTCTTC. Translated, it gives CASSHASGYNEQFF.

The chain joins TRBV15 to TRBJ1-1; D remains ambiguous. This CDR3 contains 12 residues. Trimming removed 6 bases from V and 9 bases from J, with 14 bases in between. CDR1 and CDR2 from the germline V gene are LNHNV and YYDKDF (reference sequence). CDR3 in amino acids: CATSSPTQQAFF. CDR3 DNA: TGTGCCACCAGTTCCCCGACTCAGCAAGCTTTCTTT.

The DNA for the CDR3 is TGCGCCAGCAGCCAAGGGCAGGGCCCAGCAGAATCCGAGCAGTACTTC. Translating it yields CASSQGQGPAESEQYF. This chain connects TRBV4-1 to TRBJ2-7, with D perhaps TRBD1 (5 bases). Looked up from germline, CDR1 is MGHRA and CDR2 is YSYEKL. V was shortened by 1 base and J by 6 bases, with 19 bases between the two germline ends. This CDR3 comprises 16 residues.

The CDR3 DNA reads TGTGCCAGCAGTTACTGGGAGAGGGCCACTGAAGCTTTCTTT. This encodes CASSYWERATEAFF. The J gene is TRBJ1-1, the V gene TRBV6-5; D remains unclear. Germline V gives CDR1 MNHEY, CDR2 SVGAGI. V was clipped by 1 base and J by 4 bases, with 10 bases between them. CDR3 length equals 14 residues.

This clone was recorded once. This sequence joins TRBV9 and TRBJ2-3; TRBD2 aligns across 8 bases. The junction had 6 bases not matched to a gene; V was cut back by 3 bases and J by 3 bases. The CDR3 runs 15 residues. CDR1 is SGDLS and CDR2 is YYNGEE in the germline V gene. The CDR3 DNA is TGTGCCAGCAGCGCCCAGCGGGGGTGGACAGATACGCAGTATTTT. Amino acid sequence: CASSAQRGWTDTQYF.

The CDR3 here is CAWSVRQGAFYGYTF. The CDR3 DNA reads TGTGCCTGGAGTGTACGACAGGGGGCCTTTTATGGCTACACCTTC. The gene calls are TRBV30 and TRBJ1-2; 10 bases match TRBD1. The CDR3 runs to 15 residues. Losses at the gene ends were 0 bases for V and 5 bases for J; bases not matched to a gene: 6. CDR1 GTSNPN and CDR2 SVGIG come from the germline V gene (reference sequence).

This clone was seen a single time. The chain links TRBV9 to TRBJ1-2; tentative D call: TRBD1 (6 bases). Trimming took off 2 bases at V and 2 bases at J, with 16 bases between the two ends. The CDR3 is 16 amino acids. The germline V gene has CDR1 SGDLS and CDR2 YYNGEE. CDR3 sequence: CASSVARGQLNYGYTF. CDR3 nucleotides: TGTGCCAGCAGCGTGGCCAGGGGCCAACTAAACTATGGCTACACCTTC.

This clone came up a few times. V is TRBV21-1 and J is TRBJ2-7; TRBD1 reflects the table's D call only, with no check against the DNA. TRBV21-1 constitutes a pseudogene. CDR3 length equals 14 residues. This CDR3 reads CASSNGTGPYEQYF. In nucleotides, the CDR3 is TGTGCCAGCAGCAACGGGACAGGGCCCTACGAGCAGTACTTC.

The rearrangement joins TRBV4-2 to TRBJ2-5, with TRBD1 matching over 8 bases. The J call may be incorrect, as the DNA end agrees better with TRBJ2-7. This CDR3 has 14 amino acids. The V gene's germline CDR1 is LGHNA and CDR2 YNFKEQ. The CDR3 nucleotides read TGTGCCAGCAGCCAAACAGGGGGGCGGGACGAGCAGTACTTC. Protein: CASSQTGGRDEQYF.

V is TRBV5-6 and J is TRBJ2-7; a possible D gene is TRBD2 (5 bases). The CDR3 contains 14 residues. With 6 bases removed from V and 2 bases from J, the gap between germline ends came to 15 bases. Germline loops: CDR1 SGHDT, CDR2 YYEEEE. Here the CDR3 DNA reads TGTGCCAGCAACCAAGCAGCGGCGGCCTACGAGCAGTACTTC. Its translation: CASNQAAAAYEQYF.

The CDR3 DNA reads as TGTGCCAGCAGCTTATCGACAGGGGGCGGCAATCAGCCCCAGCATTTT. It codes for CASSLSTGGGNQPQHF. The rearrangement uses TRBV9 and TRBJ1-5, with TRBD1 identical over 10 bases. The CDR3 sequence is 16 residues long. Germline V gives CDR1 SGDLS, CDR2 YYNGEE. V shed 4 bases and J 2 bases; nucleotides not matched to a gene: 6.

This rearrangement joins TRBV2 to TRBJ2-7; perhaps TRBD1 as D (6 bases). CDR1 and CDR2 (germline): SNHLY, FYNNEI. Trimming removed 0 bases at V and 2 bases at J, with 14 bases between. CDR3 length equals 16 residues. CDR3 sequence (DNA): TGTGCCAGCAGTGAAGCGCTTAGGGGGAACACCTACGAGCAGTACTTC. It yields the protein CASSEALRGNTYEQYF.

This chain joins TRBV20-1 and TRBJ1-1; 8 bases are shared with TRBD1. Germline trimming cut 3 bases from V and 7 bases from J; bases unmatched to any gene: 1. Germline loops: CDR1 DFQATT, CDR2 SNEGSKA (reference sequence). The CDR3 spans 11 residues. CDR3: CSARGTGEAFF. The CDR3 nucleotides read TGCAGTGCTAGGGGGACAGGTGAAGCTTTCTTT.

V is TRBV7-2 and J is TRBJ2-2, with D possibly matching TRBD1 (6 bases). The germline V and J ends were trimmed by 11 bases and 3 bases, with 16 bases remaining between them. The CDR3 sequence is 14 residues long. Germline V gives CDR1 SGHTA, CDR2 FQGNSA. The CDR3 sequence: CACERQDYTGELFF. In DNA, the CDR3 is TGTGCCTGCGAACGACAGGATTACACCGGGGAGCTGTTTTTT.

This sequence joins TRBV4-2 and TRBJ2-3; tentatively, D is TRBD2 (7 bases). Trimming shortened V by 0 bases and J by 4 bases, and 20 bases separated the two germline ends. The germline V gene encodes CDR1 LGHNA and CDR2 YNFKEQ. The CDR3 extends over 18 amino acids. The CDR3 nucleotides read TGTGCCAGCAGCCAAGATGATTCGGGGGGCTTTCATTCAGATACGCAGTATTTT. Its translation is CASSQDDSGGFHSDTQYF.

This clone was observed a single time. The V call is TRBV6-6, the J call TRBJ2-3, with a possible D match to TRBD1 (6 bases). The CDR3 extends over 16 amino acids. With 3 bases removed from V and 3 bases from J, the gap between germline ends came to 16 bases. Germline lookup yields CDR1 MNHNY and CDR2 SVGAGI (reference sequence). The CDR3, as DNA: TGTGCCAGCAGTTATTTAGGGGGAGCAACGACAGATACGCAGTATTTT. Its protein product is CASSYLGGATTDTQYF.

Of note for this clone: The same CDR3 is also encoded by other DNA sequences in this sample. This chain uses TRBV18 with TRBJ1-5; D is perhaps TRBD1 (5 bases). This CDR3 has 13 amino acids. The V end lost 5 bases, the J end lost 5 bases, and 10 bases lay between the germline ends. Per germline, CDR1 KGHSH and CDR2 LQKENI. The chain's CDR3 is CASSGGRDQPQHF. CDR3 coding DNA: TGTGCCAGCTCAGGGGGGAGAGATCAGCCCCAGCATTTT.

As DNA, the CDR3 is TGTGCCAGCAGCTTGGCCGGAGAGCGGGCTCAGCCCCAGCATTTT. It is translated as CASSLAGERAQPQHF. V gene TRBV5-6 combines with J gene TRBJ1-5, with D unclear. Germline CDR1 reads SGHDT; CDR2 reads YYEEEE. This CDR3 has 15 residues. V was trimmed by 0 bases and J by 6 bases, leaving 13 bases between them. Variable domain in full (rest from reference TRBV5-6 and TRBJ1-5): DAGVTQSPTHLIKTRGQQVTLRCSPKSGHDTVSWYQQALGQGPQFIFQYYEEEERQRGNFPDRFSGHQFPNYSSELNVNALLLGDSALYLCASSLAGERAQPQHFGDGTRLSIL.

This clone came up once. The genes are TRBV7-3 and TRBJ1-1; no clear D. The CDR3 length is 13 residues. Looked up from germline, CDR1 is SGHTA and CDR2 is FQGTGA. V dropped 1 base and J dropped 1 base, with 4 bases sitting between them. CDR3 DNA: TGTGCCAGCAGCTTAATGAGGAACACTGAAGCTTTCTTT. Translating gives CASSLMRNTEAFF.